A selection of T cell receptor beta chains follows, all from one sample in a study of blood T cell repertoires in COVID-19. Profiled with immunoSEQ multiplex PCR; TCRdb holds only in-frame clones, not every one. The sample lists 200,000 to 250,000 clones; 92% were seen once. The sample was peripheral blood. The receptors stem from a man between 25 and 39 years old with acute or convalescent COVID-19. CDR3s include the opening cysteine and the closing phenylalanine or tryptophan. Fields, in order: CDR3 DNA, CDR3 protein, clone size, D gene, J gene, V gene, CDR3 length. The D gene is left open where the match is weak. Clone sizes are given selectively: once, few, many, or a class where the clone is expanded.

DNA: TGTGCCAGCAGCCAATACGGGACAGCGAACCAAGAGACCCAGTACTTC; CDR3: CASSQYGTANQETQYF; size: -; D: TRBD1; J: TRBJ2-5; V: TRBV3-1/TRBV3-2; length: 16
DNA: TGCGCCAGCAGTGAGTTCGGGGGTATCAGCACAGATACGCAGTATTTT; CDR3: CASSEFGGISTDTQYF; size: -; D: -; J: TRBJ2-3; V: TRBV10-2; length: 16
DNA: TGTGCCAGCAGCTCTTACTGGACAGCCTCGGCTGAAGCTTTCTTT; CDR3: CASSSYWTASAEAFF; size: once; D: -; J: TRBJ1-1; V: TRBV5-5; length: 15
DNA: TGTGCCAGCAGTTCACCACGGGGGGGTGGGAATGGCTACACCTTC; CDR3: CASSSPRGGGNGYTF; size: -; D: -; J: TRBJ1-2; V: TRBV6-5; length: 15
DNA: TGTGCCAGCAGCTGGGGCCACGGACCCAATAATGAAAAACTGTTTTTT; CDR3: CASSWGHGPNNEKLFF; size: -; D: -; J: TRBJ1-4; V: TRBV11-2; length: 16
DNA: TGTGCCAGCTACAGGGGGCAGGTCTATGGCTACACCTTC; CDR3: CASYRGQVYGYTF; size: -; D: TRBD1; J: TRBJ1-2; V: TRBV19; length: 13
DNA: TGCGCCAGCAGCTACGGAGCGGGGGGGCCCGGGGAGACCCAGTACTTC; CDR3: CASSYGAGGPGETQYF; size: -; D: TRBD2; J: TRBJ2-5; V: TRBV5-1; length: 16
DNA: TGTGCCAGCAGTCCGTCTAAGGGGAGCGGGAGTCTCAATGAGCAGTTCTTC; CDR3: CASSPSKGSGSLNEQFF; size: -; D: TRBD2; J: TRBJ2-1; V: TRBV6-6; length: 17
DNA: TGTGCCAGCGGGCGTTACACCACTGAAGCTTTCTTT; CDR3: CASGRYTTEAFF; size: -; D: -; J: TRBJ1-1; V: TRBV6-5; length: 12
DNA: TGTGCCAGTAGTATCGGAGGAGAGACCCAGTACTTC; CDR3: CASSIGGETQYF; size: -; D: -; J: TRBJ2-5; V: TRBV19; length: 12
DNA: TGTGCCAGCAGCCCCGGGACTAGTTCGAATGAGCAGTTCTTC; CDR3: CASSPGTSSNEQFF; size: -; D: TRBD2; J: TRBJ2-1; V: TRBV9; length: 14
DNA: TGTGCCAGCAGTCGGGAGTTCTCCTATAATTCACCCCTCCACTTT; CDR3: CASSREFSYNSPLHF; size: -; D: -; J: TRBJ1-6; V: TRBV27; length: 15
DNA: TGTGCCAGTAAAAACAGATTTGCAACTAATGAAAAACTGTTTTTT; CDR3: CASKNRFATNEKLFF; size: -; D: -; J: TRBJ1-4; V: TRBV19; length: 15
DNA: TGTGCCAGCAGTTACAAGGTCAACTATTTTAATGAAAAACTGTTTTTT; CDR3: CASSYKVNYFNEKLFF; size: once; D: -; J: TRBJ1-4; V: TRBV6-5; length: 16
DNA: TGTGCCAGCTGTGGGGGGGCGCATCCCGGGGAGCTGTTTTTT; CDR3: CASCGGAHPGELFF; size: -; D: -; J: TRBJ2-2; V: TRBV28; length: 14
DNA: TGTGCCAGCAGTGCTCTCACTAGCGGGAGGGCCAGAATCTACAATGAGCAGTTCTTC; CDR3: CASSALTSGRARIYNEQFF; size: -; D: TRBD2; J: TRBJ2-1; V: TRBV27; length: 19
DNA: TGCGCCAGCAGCCGGGACAGGAGCTACAATGAGCAGTTCTTC; CDR3: CASSRDRSYNEQFF; size: -; D: TRBD1; J: TRBJ2-1; V: TRBV10-1; length: 14
DNA: TGTGCCAGTAGTTTCCAGGGGAGCAATCAGCCCCAGCATTTT; CDR3: CASSFQGSNQPQHF; size: once; D: -; J: TRBJ1-5; V: TRBV19; length: 14
DNA: TGTGCCAGCAGCTTAGGAGGCAGCTCTGGAAACACCATATATTTT; CDR3: CASSLGGSSGNTIYF; size: -; D: -; J: TRBJ1-3; V: TRBV7-9; length: 15
DNA: TGTGCCAGCAGTTTTACAGGGGGACTTAACACTGAAGCTTTCTTT; CDR3: CASSFTGGLNTEAFF; size: -; D: TRBD1; J: TRBJ1-1; V: TRBV27; length: 15
DNA: TGCGCCAGCAGCTGGACTAGCGGTGCGAACACCGGGGAGCTGTTTTTT; CDR3: CASSWTSGANTGELFF; size: -; D: TRBD2; J: TRBJ2-2; V: TRBV5-1; length: 16
DNA: TGCAGCGTCCTAAGACAGGGTGGCACTGAAGCTTTCTTT; CDR3: CSVLRQGGTEAFF; size: -; D: TRBD1; J: TRBJ1-1; V: TRBV29-1; length: 13
DNA: TGTGCCACCAGCAGAGAGTTACTGACTAGCGAGAGCTCCTACAATGAGCAGTTCTTC; CDR3: CATSRELLTSESSYNEQFF; size: -; D: TRBD2; J: TRBJ2-1; V: TRBV15; length: 19
DNA: TGTGCCAGCAGCAGGACATCCTCCTACGAGCAGTACTTC; CDR3: CASSRTSSYEQYF; size: -; D: -; J: TRBJ2-7; V: TRBV6-6; length: 13
DNA: TGTGCCAGCAGCCCAGGGGGCCCCGATAATTCACCCCTCCACTTT; CDR3: CASSPGGPDNSPLHF; size: once; D: TRBD1; J: TRBJ1-6; V: TRBV6-5; length: 15